This T cell receptor (beta chain) derives from a study of shared T cell receptors in the human thymus (dated by TCRdb to 2020 to 2023). Study-level background: The study examined how the human thymus generates shared, self-reactive T-cell receptor alpha chains.

A remark on this clone: The clone's antigen remains unknown. No much larger clone exists at a distance of one base, and base qualities are not known.

The receptor library was made with the immunoSEQ multiplex PCR assay. Entries here come from immuneACCESS through TCRdb and include only in-frame sequences with V and J called. Some clones fail to appear in such tables; in the studies checked, an unresolved V gene covers under half of the shortfall, and the cause of the remainder is unknown. For this sample the table gives some 720,000 clones, of which approximately 87% were detected only once. The ten largest clones add up to around 0.01% of the sample. The V and J ends are trimmed by 7 bases and 7 bases, leaving 17 bases between them. Per the germline V gene (reference sequence), SEHNR is the CDR1 and FQNEAQ is the CDR2. The CDR3 starts with the cysteine, ends with the phenylalanine, and has 13 residues. Only the CDR3 DNA stays, 39 bases, in frame from base 1. Another study also made use of these data, one on human thymus T cells. Looking at the second paper: The donors were immunologically healthy infants in Finland who had open corrective cardiac surgery for congenital heart defects. The thymus tissue came from surgical resects taken out during corrective cardiac surgery. Both the thymic and the peripheral blood repertoires appeared to show biased V and J gene segment usage. The related research reported highly overlapping thymic TCR repertoires among unrelated individuals. TCR alpha and beta repertoires from about eight infant thymus samples and a few related peripheral blood samples were characterized in the study. The cohort included six male and a couple of female infants, with donor ages spanning 7 to 244 days. Thymocytes were released mechanically from tissue and stored at -70 °C as pellets of about 9.5-32 million cells. A QIAsymphony instrument was used to extract genomic DNA from the frozen cell pellets. The immunoSEQ multiplex PCR assay was used to amplify the TCRB and TCRAD loci from a standardized quantity of quality-controlled genomic DNA. The amplicons covered the V(D)J region and were long enough to include the CDR3 and to identify the V and J genes. Amplicon sequencing was performed on an Illumina platform through the commercial immunoSEQ service. Primer bias and sequencing errors were corrected as previously described, and TCRAD and TCRB were defined on the basis of the IMGT database. Repertoires were analysed with immunoSEQ Analyzer 3.0 and VDJTools, covering basic statistics, V/J segment usage, diversity estimates, rarefaction and pairwise overlap. Diversity was estimated using the Chao1, ChaoE, Efron-Thisted, Shannon and inverse Simpson indices, and was also estimated on datasets down-sampled to the size of the smallest sample. Repertoire overlap was assessed by strict matching of CDR3 nucleotide sequence, V gene and J gene, and clustering was done by Jaccard-based multidimensional scaling. On average, thymus samples yielded around 850,000 unique TCRB clonotypes, whereas blood samples yielded around 84,000.

The sequence joins TRBV7-9 to TRBJ2-7; 6 matching bases give a weak D call of TRBD1. The receptor's source is a boy in the first two years of life with a congenital heart defect. Donor details come from another sample of the same person, matched by shared clones. What was sequenced was thymocytes. The CDR3 region: CASTRIRGREQYF. DNA sequence: TGTGCCAGCACCAGGATCAGGGGTAGGGAGCAGTACTTC.